This TCR beta chain was sequenced during a study of radiotherapy plus CTLA-4 blockade in lung cancer. Regarding the study as a whole: Peripheral blood showed expansion of tumor-derived TCR clones after radiotherapy and ipilimumab.

V gave up 1 base and J gave up 3 bases; unmatched junction bases: 8. From germline, CDR1 is LGHNA and CDR2 YNFKEQ. There are 16 residues in the CDR3. Assay used: immunoSEQ multiplex PCR; TCRdb lists only in-frame clones, some missing. Of about 90,000 clones listed, around 86% were seen once; the top ten hold just over 14%. A remark on this clone: Its antigen is not known.

Here the sequenced sample was peripheral blood, taken from a patient treated with radiotherapy plus ipilimumab. The rearrangement uses TRBV4-2 and TRBJ2-7, with 8 bases that match TRBD1. This clonotype was obtained from a human donor with non-small cell lung cancer that progressed on radiotherapy plus ipilimumab. CDR3 in amino acids: CASSQGLGQGFYEQYF. CDR3 sequence (DNA): TGTGCCAGCAGCCAAGGACTCGGACAGGGATTCTACGAGCAGTACTTC.